The source of this TCR beta chain is a study of PD-1 blockade in classical Hodgkin lymphoma. Study as a whole: Patients received nivolumab 3 mg/kg intravenously every 2 weeks. Study-wide points: Among the patients, those starting nivolumab under 1 year after ASCT were excluded.

Every one of the patients relapsed after autologous stem cell transplantation (brentuximab vedotin exposure was variable). Generated by immunoSEQ multiplex PCR, the TCRdb table keeps only in-frame clones and is missing some. This table holds roughly 90,000 clones, roughly 80% found once. The CDR3 sequence is 15 residues long. The germline V gene encodes CDR1 MNHEY and CDR2 SMNVEV (reference sequence). The V end was cut by 5 bases, the J end by 1 base, with 12 bases between. Regarding this clone: Its antigen is currently unknown.

The chain links TRBV27 to TRBJ1-5; possible D gene TRBD1, 5 bases. Material: peripheral blood mononuclear cells (PBMCs), obtained before the second cycle of nivolumab. This receptor was taken from a human donor with classical Hodgkin lymphoma. DNA for the CDR3: TGTGCCAGCAGTATGGGGGGGGTCAGCAATCAGCCCCAGCATTTT. It codes for CASSMGGVSNQPQHF.